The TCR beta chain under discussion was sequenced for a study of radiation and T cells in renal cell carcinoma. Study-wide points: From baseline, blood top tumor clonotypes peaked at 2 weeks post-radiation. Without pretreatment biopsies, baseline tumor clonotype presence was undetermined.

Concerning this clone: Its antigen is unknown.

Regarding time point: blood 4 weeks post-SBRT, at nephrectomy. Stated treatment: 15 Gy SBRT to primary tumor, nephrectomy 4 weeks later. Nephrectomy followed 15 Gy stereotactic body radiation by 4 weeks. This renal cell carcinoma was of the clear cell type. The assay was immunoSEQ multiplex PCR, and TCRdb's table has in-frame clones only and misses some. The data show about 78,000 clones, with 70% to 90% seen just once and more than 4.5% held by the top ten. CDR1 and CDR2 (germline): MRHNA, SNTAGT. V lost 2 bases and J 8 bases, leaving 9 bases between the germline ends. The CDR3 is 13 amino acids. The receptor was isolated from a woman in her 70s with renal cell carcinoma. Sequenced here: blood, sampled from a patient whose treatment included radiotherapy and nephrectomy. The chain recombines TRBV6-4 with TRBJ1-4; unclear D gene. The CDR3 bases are TGTGCCAGCAGTGACCGCTTCGGGGAAAAACTGTTTTTT. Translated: CASSDRFGEKLFF.